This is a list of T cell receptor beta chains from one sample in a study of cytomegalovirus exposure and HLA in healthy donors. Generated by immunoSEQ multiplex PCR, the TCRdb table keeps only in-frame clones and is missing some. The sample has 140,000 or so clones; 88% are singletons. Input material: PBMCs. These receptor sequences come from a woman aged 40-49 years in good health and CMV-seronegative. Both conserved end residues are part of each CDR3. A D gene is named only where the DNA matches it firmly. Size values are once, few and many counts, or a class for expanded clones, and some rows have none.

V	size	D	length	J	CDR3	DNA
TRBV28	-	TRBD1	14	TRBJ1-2	CASLTGGQTNGYTF	TGTGCCAGCCTAACAGGGGGACAGACCAATGGCTACACCTTC
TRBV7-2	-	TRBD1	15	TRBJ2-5	CASSGGQGAGETQYF	TGTGCCAGCAGCGGGGGACAGGGGGCCGGCGAGACCCAGTACTTC
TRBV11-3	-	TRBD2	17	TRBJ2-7	CASSSRLAGGDLDEQYF	TGTGCCAGCAGCTCAAGACTAGCGGGAGGGGATTTGGACGAGCAGTACTTC
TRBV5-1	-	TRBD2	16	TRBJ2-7	CASSSSGTSAFYEQYF	TGCGCCAGCAGCTCGTCCGGGACTAGCGCATTCTACGAGCAGTACTTC
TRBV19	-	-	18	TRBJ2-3	CASSSGNGLGGPTDTQYF	TGTGCCAGTAGTAGTGGGAACGGTCTCGGGGGGCCCACAGATACGCAGTATTTT
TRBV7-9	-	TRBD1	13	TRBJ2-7	CASRDRGTYEQYF	TGTGCCAGCCGGGACAGGGGGACCTACGAGCAGTACTTC
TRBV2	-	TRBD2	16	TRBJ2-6	CASGRTSPQGANVLTF	TGTGCCAGCGGGAGGACTAGCCCCCAGGGGGCCAACGTCCTGACTTTC
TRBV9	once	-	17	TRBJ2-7	CASSVAGAGAQSYEQYF	TGTGCCAGCAGCGTAGCAGGGGCGGGGGCGCAATCCTACGAGCAGTACTTC
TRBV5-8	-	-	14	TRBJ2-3	CASSLGLVTDTQYF	TGTGCCAGCAGCTTGGGACTTGTCACAGATACGCAGTATTTT
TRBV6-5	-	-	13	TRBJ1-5	CASSYNRGQPQHF	TGTGCCAGCAGTTACAATAGGGGACAGCCCCAGCATTTT
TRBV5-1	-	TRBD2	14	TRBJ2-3	CASSTSGGADTQYF	TGCGCCAGCAGCACGAGCGGGGGTGCCGATACGCAGTATTTT
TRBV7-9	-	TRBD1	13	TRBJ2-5	CSSSWDRQETQYF	TGTTCCAGCAGCTGGGACAGGCAAGAGACCCAGTACTTC
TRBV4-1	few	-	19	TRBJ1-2	CASSQDLGGAGGWDYGYTF	TGCGCCAGCAGCCAAGATCTTGGGGGGGCCGGGGGGTGGGACTATGGCTACACCTTC
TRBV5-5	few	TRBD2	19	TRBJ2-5	CASSLLPRPSGREKETQYF	TGTGCCAGCAGCTTGTTGCCCCGGCCTAGCGGGAGGGAGAAAGAGACCCAGTACTTC
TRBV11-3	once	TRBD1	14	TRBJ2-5	CASSPQGARETQYF	TGTGCCAGCAGCCCACAGGGGGCGCGGGAGACCCAGTACTTC
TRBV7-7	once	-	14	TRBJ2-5	CASSQVDAGGTQYF	TGTGCCAGCAGCCAGGTCGATGCCGGGGGGACCCAGTACTTC
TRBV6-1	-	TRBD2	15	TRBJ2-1	CASRAGTSGHNEQFF	TGTGCCAGCAGGGCCGGGACTAGCGGACACAATGAGCAGTTCTTC
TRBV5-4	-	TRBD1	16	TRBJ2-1	CASSPGGRGSGNEQFF	TGTGCCAGCAGCCCCGGTGGCAGGGGGTCAGGGAATGAGCAGTTCTTC
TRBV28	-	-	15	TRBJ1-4	CASSSPPRANEKLFF	TGTGCCAGCAGTTCACCCCCCCGGGCTAATGAAAAACTGTTTTTT
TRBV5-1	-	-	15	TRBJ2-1	CASSFNSASYNEQFF	TGCGCCAGCAGCTTTAACAGTGCTTCCTACAATGAGCAGTTCTTC
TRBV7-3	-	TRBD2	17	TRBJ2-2	CASSLTGTSVGTGELFF	TGTGCCAGCAGCTTAACGGGGACTAGCGTGGGAACCGGGGAGCTGTTTTTT
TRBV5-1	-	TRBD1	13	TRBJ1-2	CASSLVDRDGYTF	TGCGCCAGCAGCTTGGTGGACAGGGATGGCTACACCTTC
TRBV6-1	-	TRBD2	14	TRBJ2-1	CASTGTSGYNEQFF	TGTGCCAGCACCGGGACTAGCGGTTACAATGAGCAGTTCTTC
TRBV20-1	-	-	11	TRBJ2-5	CSGGVGETQYF	TGCAGTGGGGGGGTTGGCGAGACCCAGTACTTC
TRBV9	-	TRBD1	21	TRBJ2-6	CASSVVNGGTGGFFGANVLTF	TGTGCCAGCAGCGTAGTAAATGGGGGGACAGGGGGCTTCTTTGGGGCCAACGTCCTGACTTTC
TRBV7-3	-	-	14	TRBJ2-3	CASSSGSGTDTQYF	TGTGCCAGCAGCTCCGGGAGCGGCACAGATACGCAGTATTTT